This T cell receptor (beta chain) was retrieved from a study of T-cell reconstitution after alpha-beta-depleted transplantation in children. Researchers prepared the TCRbeta library using unique molecular identifiers, the study reports. TCRdb analysed the PCR reads with MiXCR anew, one entry per CDR3 protein. The repertoire holds approximately 400,000 distinct CDR3 sequences, with around 9.9% as singletons. The clonotype was recovered from a human donor who donated a stem cell graft to a child with acute myeloid leukemia. The source material was PBMCs from the stem cell graft donor, sampled from the stem cell graft.

The CDR3: CASITGHANTGELFF. For the CDR3, the DNA is TGCGCCAGCATTACGGGGCATGCGAACACCGGGGAGCTGTTTTTT. The chain uses TRBV10-2 and TRBJ2-2; D might be TRBD1 or TRBD2, each matching 5 bases. The CDR3 consists of 15 residues. V was trimmed by 7 bases and J by 0 bases, leaving 12 bases between them. In germline, CDR1 is WSHSY, CDR2 SAAADI.